Given below is one T cell receptor beta chain in context. Its antigen is currently unknown. Per the germline V gene, CDR1 is SGHTA and CDR2 is FQGNSA. V gave up 2 bases and J gave up 3 bases, with 10 bases separating them. The CDR3 runs to 14 residues. This sample was included in a study of shared clonotypes between healthy human individuals. The study, taken as a whole, reports: Sharing across a handful of donors was seen in 4% to 6.5% of naive CD4 clonotypes.

Using immunoSEQ multiplex PCR, the repertoire was profiled, and TCRdb retains in-frame clones only, with some absent. Of some 1.5 million clones listed, roughly 97% are singletons. CD4+ cells underwent separation, giving CD45RA+ naive and CD45RA-negative memory subsets. The V and J genes are TRBV7-2 and TRBJ1-1; no reliable D call. The sequenced sample consisted of naive CD4+ T cells sorted from blood. Subset here: CD45RA+ positively selected. The source of this sequence is a man between 25 and 39 years old in good health. The CDR3 region has the DNA TGTGCCAGCAGCTTATCGGTTCAGCACACTGAAGCTTTCTTT. This codes for CASSLSVQHTEAFF.